Listed below are T cell receptor beta chains from one sample, sequenced in a study of cytomegalovirus exposure and HLA in healthy donors. The table came from immunoSEQ multiplex PCR; TCRdb's copy has only in-frame clones and leaves some out. The table includes 150,000 or so clones, about 76% detected once. Material: PBMCs. These TCRs come from a female donor in good health and CMV-seronegative. Both conserved end residues are part of each CDR3. A D gene is named only where the DNA matches it firmly. Size is stated for part of the rows, as once, few or many counts, or as a class when the clone is expanded.

D | size | J | V | DNA | CDR3
. | few | TRBJ2-7 | TRBV30 | TGTGCCTGGAGCGCCCTAGCTGCGGGGACGGTCTTCTCCTACGAGCAGTACTTC | CAWSALAAGTVFSYEQYF
TRBD2 | . | TRBJ2-5 | TRBV30 | TGTGCCTGGAGTAAAGGGACTAGCGTCGAAGAGACCCAGTACTTC | CAWSKGTSVEETQYF
. | . | TRBJ1-1 | TRBV5-4 | TGTGCCAGCAGCTATGACAGGAACACTGAAGCTTTCTTT | CASSYDRNTEAFF
TRBD2 | few | TRBJ2-5 | TRBV10-1 | TGCGCCAGCAGTGAGAAGCGTCCTAGCGGGTTTAGGGAGACCCAGTACTTC | CASSEKRPSGFRETQYF
. | once | TRBJ2-7 | TRBV6-1 | TGTGCCAGCGGGCACTACGAGCAGTACTTC | CASGHYEQYF
TRBD1 | . | TRBJ1-1 | TRBV6-1 | TGTGCCAGCAGAGCGGACAGGGGGAACACTGAAGCTTTCTTT | CASRADRGNTEAFF
. | . | TRBJ1-1 | TRBV18 | TGTGCCAGCTCACCACTGCAGATGAACACTGAAGCTTTCTTT | CASSPLQMNTEAFF
. | . | TRBJ2-1 | TRBV7-2 | TGTGCCAGCAGCTTTAACACGGGGGGCAGTGGCAATGAGCAGTTCTTC | CASSFNTGGSGNEQFF
. | . | TRBJ1-5 | TRBV15 | TGTGCCACCAGCCTCGGAGGCCAGCCCCAGCATTTT | CATSLGGQPQHF
TRBD1 | few | TRBJ1-3 | TRBV9 | TGTGCCAGCAGCGTAGCAAACAGGGGAAGCTCTGGAAACACCATATATTTT | CASSVANRGSSGNTIYF
. | . | TRBJ2-3 | TRBV6-1 | TGTGCCAATAGGGACTCCACAGATACGCAGTATTTT | CANRDSTDTQYF
. | few | TRBJ1-2 | TRBV6-5 | TGTGCCAGCAGAGTACAGGGTTTAGATGGCTACACCTTC | CASRVQGLDGYTF
. | once | TRBJ2-2 | TRBV7-2 | TGTGCCAGCAGCCCGGGAGCGGGCACGAACACCGGGGAGCTGTTTTTT | CASSPGAGTNTGELFF
TRBD1 | . | TRBJ2-7 | TRBV6-5 | TGTGCCAGCAGTAACCCGGGACAGAGCTCCTACGAGCAGTACTTC | CASSNPGQSSYEQYF
. | . | TRBJ2-2 | TRBV7-3 | TGTGCCAGTCAACAGGGATCGAACACCGGGGAGCTGTTTTTT | CASQQGSNTGELFF
. | . | TRBJ2-1 | TRBV5-4 | TGTGCCAGCAGCTTGGGGGGGCGGGGGCCCTACAATGAGCAGTTCTTC | CASSLGGRGPYNEQFF
. | . | TRBJ1-2 | TRBV18 | TGTGCCAGCTCACCCCCCGACAGCACCTATGGCTACACCTTC | CASSPPDSTYGYTF
. | . | TRBJ2-1 | TRBV10-3 | TGTGCCATCAGCAGAGGGGGCAATGAGCAGTTCTTC | CAISRGGNEQFF
. | . | TRBJ1-5 | TRBV7-2 | TGTGCCAGCAGCTCGGGTCCGTCCCAGCCCCAGCATTTT | CASSSGPSQPQHF
TRBD1 | . | TRBJ2-3 | TRBV7-6 | TGTGCCAGCAGCTTAAGGACAGGGGGCCCAGATACGCAGTATTTT | CASSLRTGGPDTQYF
. | . | TRBJ1-2 | TRBV18 | TGTGCCAGCTCACCTGACAGAACTGACTATGGCTACACCTTC | CASSPDRTDYGYTF
TRBD1 | . | TRBJ2-7 | TRBV5-1 | TGCGCCAGCAGCCTCATCCGCGGCGGGCGTCAACAGGGGGCCTACGAGCAGTACTTC | CASSLIRGGRQQGAYEQYF
. | . | TRBJ1-1 | TRBV7-8 | TGTGCCAGCAGCTTAAACGGGAACACTGAAGCTTTCTTT | CASSLNGNTEAFF
. | . | TRBJ2-6 | TRBV5-4 | TGTGCCAGCAGTTTCGGACAAGGAAACGTCCTGACTTTC | CASSFGQGNVLTF
. | few | TRBJ2-3 | TRBV5-4 | TGTGCCAGCAGCTTTGAGCTAGGCTCAGCCACAGATACGCAGTATTTT | CASSFELGSATDTQYF
. | . | TRBJ1-1 | TRBV11-2 | TGTGCCAGCAGCAGCCTCAACCGTGGGAGGACTGAAGCTTTCTTT | CASSSLNRGRTEAFF
TRBD2 | few | TRBJ2-6 | TRBV9 | TGTGCCAGCAGCGTAGAAAGGGGACTAGCGGGGGGTTCTGGGGCCAACGTCCTGACTTTC | CASSVERGLAGGSGANVLTF
. | . | TRBJ2-2 | TRBV7-9 | TGTGCCAGCAGCTTTCCCCTAGCAGGCACCGGGGAGCTGTTTTTT | CASSFPLAGTGELFF
. | . | TRBJ1-5 | TRBV9 | TGTGCCAGCAGCGGAAGCGGGGCTGGCAATCAGCCCCAGCATTTT | CASSGSGAGNQPQHF
. | once | TRBJ2-1 | TRBV10-3 | TGTGCCACCGTGGCGGGCTCCTACAATGAGCAGTTCTTC | CATVAGSYNEQFF
. | few | TRBJ1-2 | TRBV6-6 | TGTGCCAGCAGTTACGGGACATCGCGAACCTTC | CASSYGTSRTF
. | . | TRBJ2-2 | TRBV9 | TGTGCCAGCAGCGCGACAGAGAACACCGGGGAGCTGTTTTTT | CASSATENTGELFF
TRBD1 | . | TRBJ1-1 | TRBV7-2 | TGTGCCAGCAGCTGGGCAGGGGGCAACACTGAAGCTTTCTTT | CASSWAGGNTEAFF
. | . | TRBJ1-4 | TRBV11-2 | TGTGCCAGCAGCTTAGCCGGCAGGGGACCCTCTGCAACTAATGAAAAACTGTTTTTT | CASSLAGRGPSATNEKLFF
TRBD2 | . | TRBJ2-7 | TRBV25-1 | TGTGCCAGCAGTGAATCCCGCGGGGGGGCGAGGGAGCAGTACTTC | CASSESRGGAREQYF
TRBD2 | once | TRBJ2-1 | TRBV11-2 | TGTGCCAGCAGCTCCGGGGGACTAGGATTCTATGAGCAGTTCTTC | CASSSGGLGFYEQFF
TRBD2 | few | TRBJ2-5 | TRBV5-1 | TGCGCCAGCAGCTTGGATCCAGCGGGAGGAAAGGAGACCCAGTACTTC | CASSLDPAGGKETQYF
TRBD2 | . | TRBJ2-7 | TRBV5-6 | TGTGCCAGCAGCTTGGGCGGGGGGACCTACGAGCAGTACTTC | CASSLGGGTYEQYF
. | few | TRBJ2-5 | TRBV9 | TGTGCCAGCAGCCCACGCACGGGAGAGACCCAGTACTTC | CASSPRTGETQYF
. | . | TRBJ2-7 | TRBV6-1 | TGTGCCAGCACCAGACGGGTTATCACCTACGAGCAGTACTTC | CASTRRVITYEQYF
. | . | TRBJ1-1 | TRBV14 | TGTGCCAGCAGCCAAGATTTTGGCAGGGGCACTGAAGCTTTCTTT | CASSQDFGRGTEAFF
TRBD2 | . | TRBJ2-7 | TRBV11-2 | TGTGCCAGCAGACGTAGCGCTAGCGGGGTCGACTACGAGCAGTACTTC | CASRRSASGVDYEQYF
TRBD1 | few | TRBJ1-2 | TRBV2 | TGTGCCAGCAGTCCGCAGGACAGGGGCATAGGAGGCTACACCTTC | CASSPQDRGIGGYTF
. | few | TRBJ1-1 | TRBV14 | TGTGCCAGCAGCCTCCGCGGACTGATTTCACAGAACACTGAAGCTTTCTTT | CASSLRGLISQNTEAFF
. | few | TRBJ2-7 | TRBV29-1 | TGCAGCGTTGAAGACGGCGGAAACTACGAGCAGTACTTC | CSVEDGGNYEQYF
. | . | TRBJ1-1 | TRBV19 | TGTGCCAGTAGTGAGGAGGCATGGGACACTGAAGCTTTCTTT | CASSEEAWDTEAFF
TRBD1 | . | TRBJ2-2 | TRBV11-2 | TGTGCCAGCAGCGTCGACAGGGTCACCGGGGAGCTGTTTTTT | CASSVDRVTGELFF
. | . | TRBJ2-1 | TRBV2 | TGTGCCAGCAGTGAAGGGACTCAAGCCTACAATGAGCAGTTCTTC | CASSEGTQAYNEQFF
. | . | TRBJ2-7 | TRBV6-5 | TGTGCCAGCAGTTACTCGCTGGGGCCCGAGCAGTACTTC | CASSYSLGPEQYF
. | . | TRBJ1-5 | TRBV7-8 | TGTGCCAGCAGCCACCCTGGGCAAAGCAATCAGCCCCAGCATTTT | CASSHPGQSNQPQHF
. | few | TRBJ2-1 | TRBV25-1 | TGTGCCAGCAGCCAATTACCAGGGGTTGGCTACAATGAGCAGTTCTTC | CASSQLPGVGYNEQFF
. | few | TRBJ2-1 | TRBV6-4 | TGTGCCAGCAGTCCAGGGCAGGGGACCTACAATGAGCAGTTCTTC | CASSPGQGTYNEQFF
TRBD2 | . | TRBJ2-1 | TRBV5-1 | TGCGCCAGCAGCTTGGTTTCGGGACTAGCATACAATGAGCAGTTCTTC | CASSLVSGLAYNEQFF
TRBD2 | . | TRBJ2-1 | TRBV7-9 | TGTGCCAGCAGCTTAGCGCCCAACCTAGCGGGGCAGCAGTTCTTC | CASSLAPNLAGQQFF
. | . | TRBJ1-1 | TRBV7-8 | TGTGCCAGCAGCTTACAGGTTACTACTGAAGCTTTCTTT | CASSLQVTTEAFF
. | few | TRBJ2-7 | TRBV5-8 | TGTGCCAGCAGATGGGGGGGCGACTACTACGAGCAGTACTTC | CASRWGGDYYEQYF
. | . | TRBJ2-1 | TRBV29-1 | TGCAGCGTTGAGACCTCCGCGGGCAATGAGCAGTTCTTC | CSVETSAGNEQFF
TRBD1 | once | TRBJ1-1 | TRBV10-3 | TGTGCCATCAGCCTCCGGGACAGGGGCCTGAACACTGAAGCTTTCTTT | CAISLRDRGLNTEAFF
TRBD1 | . | TRBJ2-3 | TRBV6-5 | TGTGCCAGCAGCGCCCCAGGGGGCAGAGATACGCAGTATTTT | CASSAPGGRDTQYF
TRBD1 | . | TRBJ1-1 | TRBV5-1 | TGCGCCAGCAGCTCCTTAGGACAGGGGAGAACTGAAGCTTTCTTT | CASSSLGQGRTEAFF